The present T cell receptor beta chain was sequenced within a study of PD-1 blockade in classical Hodgkin lymphoma. The overall study: With a 2-week interval, patients received intravenous nivolumab at 3 mg/kg. The study's findings and limits: Any patient who commenced nivolumab under 1 year after ASCT was excluded. Compared with baseline, CD4+ but not CD8+ TCR diversity had risen significantly by C4D1.

Trimming left V 3 bases short and J 0 bases short, with 3 bases between. This CDR3 is 14 amino acids long. Per the germline V gene, CDR1 is LNHDA and CDR2 is SQIVND (reference sequence). Indicated time point: cycle 4 day 1 (C4D1), after six to seven weeks of nivolumab. Exposure to brentuximab vedotin varied, and each patient had relapsed following autologous stem cell transplantation. Complete response, partial response or progressive disease were the best responses. With regard to this clone: Antigen: not known.

TCRdb's table, derived via immunoSEQ multiplex PCR, lists solely in-frame clones and lacks some. Found here are 19,000 or so clones, around 82% of them singletons; the top ten hold 20% to 25%. The receptor's source is a human donor with classical Hodgkin lymphoma. Sequenced material: peripheral blood mononuclear cells (PBMCs), taken before the fourth cycle of nivolumab. The V and J genes are TRBV19 and TRBJ2-6; D not resolved. The CDR3 DNA reads as TGTGCCAGTAGTATTACCTCTGGGGCCAACGTCCTGACTTTC. This codes for CASSITSGANVLTF.